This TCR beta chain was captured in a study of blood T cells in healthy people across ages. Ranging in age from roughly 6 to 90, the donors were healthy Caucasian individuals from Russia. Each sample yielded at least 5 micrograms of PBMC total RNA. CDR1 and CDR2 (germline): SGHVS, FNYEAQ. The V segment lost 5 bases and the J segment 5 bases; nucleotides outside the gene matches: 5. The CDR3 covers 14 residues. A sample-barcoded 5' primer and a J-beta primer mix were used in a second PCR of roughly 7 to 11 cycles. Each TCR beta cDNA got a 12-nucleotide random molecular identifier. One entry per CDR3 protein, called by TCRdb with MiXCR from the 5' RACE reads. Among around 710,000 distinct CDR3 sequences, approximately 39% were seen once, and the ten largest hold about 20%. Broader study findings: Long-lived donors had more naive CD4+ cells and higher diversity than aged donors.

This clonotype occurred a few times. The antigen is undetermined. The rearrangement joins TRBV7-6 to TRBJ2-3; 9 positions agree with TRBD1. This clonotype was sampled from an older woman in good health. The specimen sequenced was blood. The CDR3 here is CASSQGQGQDTQYF. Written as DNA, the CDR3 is TGTGCCAGCAGCCAGGGACAGGGTCAAGATACGCAGTATTTT.